The 17 T cell receptor beta chains presented below share a single source sample, sequenced in a study of T cells after yellow fever vaccination. One entry per CDR3 protein results from TCRdb running MiXCR on the 5' RACE reads. Of hundreds of thousands of distinct CDR3 sequences listed, around 19% are singletons. Here the sequenced sample was PBMCs, taken before the yellow fever booster vaccination. Every receptor here comes from a man younger than 30 who received the YFV17D yellow fever vaccine.

This clonotype was seen many times. The chain couples TRBV6-6 to TRBJ2-5, with D unclear. The CDR3 sequence is 12 residues long. Germline CDR1 reads MNHNY; CDR2 reads SVGAGI (reference sequence). Deletions cut 2 bases from V and 2 bases from J, with 3 bases between. CDR3 DNA sequence: TGTGCCAGCAGTTACCTACAAGAGACCCAGTACTTC. Encoded protein: CASSYLQETQYF.

This clonotype was found a few times. V and J are TRBV20-1 and TRBJ1-2; 10 bases are shared with TRBD1. Germline lookup yields CDR1 DFQATT and CDR2 SNEGSKA (reference sequence). This CDR3 is 14 amino acids long. V trimming: 1 base; J trimming: 2 bases; junction bases outside the gene matches: 1. CDR3: CSARGDRGNYGYTF. The DNA of the CDR3 is TGCAGTGCTAGAGGGGACAGGGGAAACTATGGCTACACCTTC.

V and J are TRBV29-1 and TRBJ1-2; a weak D match, TRBD1 (5 bases). This CDR3 has 13 residues. Per the germline V gene, CDR1 is SQVTM and CDR2 is ANQGSEA. V dropped 2 bases and J dropped 8 bases, with 15 bases sitting between them. The CDR3 sequence: CSVEKGQGQGYTF. CDR3 sequence (DNA): TGCAGCGTTGAAAAGGGCCAGGGTCAAGGCTACACCTTC.

The CDR3 nucleotides read TGTGCCAGCAGCTTAGCGCTCGGGACGGCAACACGAGACAGAGGGCAGTTCTTC. Translating it yields CASSLALGTATRDRGQFF. The V call is TRBV5-5, the J call TRBJ2-1; D is tentatively TRBD1 or TRBD2 (5 bases each). Germline loops: CDR1 SGHKS, CDR2 YYEKEE (reference sequence). V shed 2 bases and J shed 12 bases, with 30 bases lying between them. The CDR3 runs to 18 residues.

This clonotype has a count of ten or more. This sequence joins TRBV28 and TRBJ1-1; no reliable D call. Germline CDR1 MDHEN, CDR2 SYDVKM. The CDR3 is 16 residues long. The V end lost 8 bases, the J end lost 0 bases, and 19 bases lay between the germline ends. The CDR3 region has the DNA TGTGCCAGCGTCCCGTGGGCTACGACCATGAACACTGAAGCTTTCTTT. Translated: CASVPWATTMNTEAFF.

In its sample, this clonotype was seen a few times. The chain joins TRBV7-2 to TRBJ2-7; 8 bases agree with TRBD1. CDR3 length: 15 amino acids. The V segment lost 5 bases and the J segment 4 bases; nucleotides outside the gene matches: 10. Germline values: CDR1 SGHTA, CDR2 FQGNSA. The CDR3, as DNA: TGTGCCAGCAGCCCTGGCAGGGGGCGTCGGTACGAGCAGTACGTC. Residues: CASSPGRGRRYEQYV.

The chain combines TRBV12-3 or TRBV12-4 with TRBJ2-4; the D is unclear. The CDR3 extends over 11 amino acids. Trimming took off 1 base at V and 11 bases at J, with 6 bases between the two ends. CDR3 residues: CASSLGSVQYF. The CDR3 DNA follows: TGTGCCAGCAGTTTAGGTTCCGTTCAGTACTTC.

This clonotype was counted at least ten times. The J gene is TRBJ2-4, the V gene TRBV29-1, with D possibly called TRBD1 or TRBD2 (5 bases each). The V gene's germline CDR1 is SQVTM and CDR2 ANQGSEA. The V gene lost 3 bases and the J gene lost 0 bases, with 6 bases spanning the gap. CDR3 length: 13 residues. The chain's CDR3 is CSVEGEAKNIQYF. The DNA of the CDR3 is TGCAGCGTTGAGGGGGAAGCCAAAAACATTCAGTACTTC.

This clonotype was observed at least ten times. This sequence joins TRBV12-3 or TRBV12-4 and TRBJ1-1; D is unclear. The CDR3 extends over 15 amino acids. With 3 bases removed from V and 4 bases from J, the gap between germline ends came to 15 bases. CDR3 sequence (DNA): TGTGCCAGCAGTTTTCTACCGGGCACGGGCACTGAAGCTTTCTTT. Translated: CASSFLPGTGTEAFF.

This clonotype turned up a few times. This chain connects TRBV7-2 to TRBJ2-5; 7 nucleotides align to TRBD1. The CDR3 contains 14 residues. The V segment lost 2 bases and the J segment 9 bases; nucleotides outside the gene matches: 9. Per germline, CDR1 SGHTA and CDR2 FQGNSA. CDR3 sequence reads: CASSLTGDDGAQYF. Written as DNA, the CDR3 is TGTGCCAGCAGCTTAACAGGGGACGATGGGGCCCAGTACTTC.

V and J are TRBV5-1 and TRBJ2-2; 7 bases agree with TRBD1. The V gene end was trimmed by 3 bases and the J gene end by 3 bases; junction bases not matched to a gene: 5. Per the germline V gene, CDR1 is SGHRS and CDR2 is YFSETQ. The CDR3 sequence is 15 residues long. The CDR3 sequence: CASSSGTADTGELFF. For the CDR3, the DNA is TGCGCCAGCAGCTCAGGGACAGCCGACACCGGGGAGCTGTTTTTT. The full variable domain, with the rest looked up from reference TRBV5-1 and TRBJ2-2, is KAGVTQTPRYLIKTRGQQVTLSCSPISGHRSVSWYQQTPGQGLQFLFEYFSETQRNKGNFPGRFSGRQFSNSRSEMNVSTLELGDSALYLCASSSGTADTGELFFGEGSRLTVL.

This clonotype was detected only a few times. Here the CDR3 reads CSVEDLTGELFF. The CDR3 DNA reads as TGCAGCGTTGAAGATCTCACCGGGGAGCTGTTTTTT. The rearrangement links TRBV29-1 to TRBJ2-2; D gene uncertain. The V end was cut by 0 bases, the J end by 4 bases, with 3 bases between. Germline CDR1 is SQVTM and CDR2 is ANQGSEA. The CDR3 contains 12 residues.

In its sample, this clonotype was seen many times. V and J are TRBV20-1 and TRBJ2-3; D is possibly TRBD1 (6 bases). The CDR3 contains 14 residues. Germline V gene sequence: CDR1 DFQATT, CDR2 SNEGSKA (reference sequence). V dropped 0 bases and J dropped 6 bases, with 13 bases sitting between them. CDR3 DNA: TGCAGTGCTAGAGATGAGGGGGTTGGGGATACGCAGTATTTT. Translation: CSARDEGVGDTQYF.

This clonotype was detected only a few times. This chain uses TRBV3-1 with TRBJ2-4; maybe TRBD2 (6 bases). Germline V gene lookup returns CDR1 LGHDT and CDR2 YNNKEL (reference sequence). The CDR3 totals 17 residues. Between the trimmed V and J ends, which lost 5 bases and 0 bases, there was a span of 17 bases. The CDR3 is CASSSTWRDLAKNIQYF. The CDR3 DNA reads as TGTGCCAGCAGCAGCACATGGCGGGATCTAGCCAAAAACATTCAGTACTTC.

The DNA of the CDR3 is TGTGCCAGCGGGAACAGGGTCACAGATACGCAGTATTTT. Its translation: CASGNRVTDTQYF. This sequence joins TRBV2 and TRBJ2-3, with D possibly matching TRBD1 (6 bases). Germline V gene lookup returns CDR1 SNHLY and CDR2 FYNNEI. The CDR3 runs 13 residues. Trimming took off 8 bases at V and 2 bases at J, with 11 bases between the two ends.

The gene calls are TRBV19 and TRBJ1-1, with D unresolved. Germline V gene sequence: CDR1 LNHDA, CDR2 SQIVND (reference sequence). The CDR3 covers 13 residues. Trimming stripped 5 bases from V and 0 bases from J, with 7 bases between. CDR3 sequence reads: CASSLKMNTEAFF. The CDR3 DNA is TGTGCCAGTAGTCTCAAGATGAACACTGAAGCTTTCTTT.

In this sample, this clonotype turned up many times. CDR3 bases: TGCAGTGCTAGATTGACTAGCGGGGGCAATGAGCAGTTCTTC. Translating it yields CSARLTSGGNEQFF. The rearrangement joins TRBV20-1 to TRBJ2-1; 12 nucleotides agree with TRBD2. Trimming cost V 2 bases and J 6 bases; bases outside gene matches: 2. The germline V gene encodes CDR1 DFQATT and CDR2 SNEGSKA (reference sequence). CDR3 length: 14 residues.